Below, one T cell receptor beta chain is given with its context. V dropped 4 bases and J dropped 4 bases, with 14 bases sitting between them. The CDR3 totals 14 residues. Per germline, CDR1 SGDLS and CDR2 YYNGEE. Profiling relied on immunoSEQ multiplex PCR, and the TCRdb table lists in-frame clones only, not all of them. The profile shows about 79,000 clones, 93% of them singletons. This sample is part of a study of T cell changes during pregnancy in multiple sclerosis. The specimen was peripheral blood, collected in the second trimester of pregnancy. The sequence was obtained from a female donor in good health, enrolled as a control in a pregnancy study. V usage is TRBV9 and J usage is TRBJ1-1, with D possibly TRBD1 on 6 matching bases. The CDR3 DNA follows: TGTGCCAGCAGCAGGGGGGGTGAGAGCACTGAAGCTTTCTTT. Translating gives CASSRGGESTEAFF. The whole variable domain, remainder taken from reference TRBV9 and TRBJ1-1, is DSGVTQTPKHLITATGQRVTLRCSPRSGDLSVYWYQQSLDQGLQFLIQYYNGEERAKGNILERFSAQQFPDLHSELNLSSLELGDSALYFCASSRGGESTEAFFGQGTRLTVV.